Following are 22 T cell receptor beta chains from one sample sequenced in a study of cytomegalovirus exposure and HLA in healthy donors. PCR primers comprised 60 Vbeta and 13 Jbeta primers. TCRdb's table, derived via immunoSEQ multiplex PCR, lists solely in-frame clones and lacks some. The record lists 40,000 or so clones, of which the ten most abundant hold roughly 1.3%. Sequenced: PBMCs. The receptor source for this set is a man aged 25-40 years in good health and CMV-seronegative.

V is TRBV5-4 and J is TRBJ2-7, with 12 nucleotides matching TRBD1. CDR3 length equals 16 residues. V lost 4 bases to trimming and J lost 0 bases; unmatched junction nucleotides: 5. The germline V gene has CDR1 SGHNT and CDR2 YYREEE (reference sequence). The CDR3 DNA follows: TGTGCCAGCAGCCCGGGACAGGGGGCAAGCTCCTACGAGCAGTACTTC. Encoded protein: CASSPGQGASSYEQYF.

J is TRBJ1-2 and V is TRBV29-1, with D perhaps TRBD1 (6 bases). V was cut by 4 bases and J by 8 bases, with 14 bases left in between. CDR3 length: 12 amino acids. Looked up from germline, CDR1 is SQVTM and CDR2 is ANQGSEA. The CDR3 is CSVAKGGNGYTF. CDR3 DNA: TGCAGCGTTGCCAAGGGGGGGAACGGCTACACCTTC.

V usage is TRBV10-3 and J usage is TRBJ2-7, with TRBD2 matching over 13 bases. The J segment lost 1 base and the V segment lost 7 bases, leaving 4 bases of the junction unmatched. Germline V lookup: CDR1 ENHRY, CDR2 SYGVKD. This CDR3 spans 15 amino acids. The CDR3 is CAINSGLAGSYEQYF. Here the CDR3 DNA reads TGTGCCATCAATTCGGGACTAGCGGGATCCTACGAGCAGTACTTC.

On this clone itself: Other DNA sequences in the same sample also yield this CDR3. The chain has TRBV7-2 and TRBJ2-7; 12 nucleotides line up with TRBD2. CDR3 length: 14 residues. Unmatched junction bases numbered 1, after V lost 4 bases and J lost 3 bases. Germline values: CDR1 SGHTA, CDR2 FQGNSA. In nucleotides, the CDR3 is TGTGCCAGCAGCTCGGGACTAGCGGGCTACGAGCAGTACTTC. Protein sequence: CASSSGLAGYEQYF.

The chain has TRBV30 and TRBJ2-7; TRBD2 agrees at 7 bases. This CDR3 spans 15 amino acids. V lost 2 bases to trimming and J lost 0 bases; unmatched junction nucleotides: 7. Germline CDR1 reads GTSNPN; CDR2 reads SVGIG (reference sequence). CDR3 sequence reads: CAWSKLTSASYEQYF. As DNA, the CDR3 is TGTGCCTGGAGTAAACTTACTAGCGCCTCCTACGAGCAGTACTTC. The whole variable domain, remainder taken from reference TRBV30 and TRBJ2-7, is SQTIHQWPATLVQPVGSPLSLECTVEGTSNPNLYWYRQAAGRGLQLLFYSVGIGQISSEVPQNLSASRPQDRQFILSSKKLLLSDSGFYLCAWSKLTSASYEQYFGPGTRLTVT.

V and J are TRBV7-9 and TRBJ2-1; maybe TRBD2 (6 bases). Germline V gene sequence: CDR1 SEHNR, CDR2 FQNEAQ (reference sequence). The V gene lost 2 bases and the J gene lost 5 bases, with 19 bases spanning the gap. This CDR3 contains 17 residues. The chain's CDR3 is CASSLPRRLAIDNEQFF. CDR3 bases: TGTGCCAGCAGCTTACCACGGCGGCTAGCGATTGACAATGAGCAGTTCTTC.

This chain connects TRBV29-1 to TRBJ1-6; 11 positions match TRBD1. J lost 8 bases, V lost 7 bases, and 7 bases had no gene match. From germline, CDR1 is SQVTM and CDR2 ANQGSEA. CDR3 size: 14 residues. In DNA, the CDR3 is TGCAGCGCCTCCGGGACAGGGGGAGATTCACCCCTCCACTTT. Its translation: CSASGTGGDSPLHF.

This chain connects TRBV11-2 to TRBJ2-7; D ambiguous. Between the trimmed V and J ends, which lost 0 bases and 7 bases, there was a span of 13 bases. This CDR3 has 14 residues. In germline, CDR1 is SGHAT, CDR2 FQNNGV. This CDR3 is CASSLDLLAGEQYF. The CDR3 nucleotides read TGTGCCAGCAGCTTAGATCTCTTGGCCGGGGAGCAGTACTTC.

The rearrangement links TRBV18 to TRBJ2-7, with D possibly being TRBD1 (5 bases). The CDR3 length is 14 residues. The V and J ends lost 1 base and 4 bases respectively, with 11 bases between them. Germline V gene sequence: CDR1 KGHSH, CDR2 LQKENI. The CDR3 DNA sequence: TGTGCCAGCTCACCACAGGGGAATGCTTACGAGCAGTACTTC. This encodes CASSPQGNAYEQYF.

This sequence joins TRBV29-1 and TRBJ1-4, with TRBD1 matching over 8 bases. Unmatched junction bases numbered 6, after V lost 3 bases and J lost 3 bases. The germline gives CDR1 SQVTM, CDR2 ANQGSEA. The CDR3 consists of 15 residues. As DNA, the CDR3 is TGCAGCGTTGAGGTTAACAGGGGGTCTAATGAAAAACTGTTTTTT. Amino acid sequence: CSVEVNRGSNEKLFF.

The rearrangement joins TRBV6-5 to TRBJ1-3; a possible D gene is TRBD1 (5 bases). Deletions cut 5 bases from V and 0 bases from J, with 5 bases between. The CDR3 extends over 13 amino acids. Germline V gene data show CDR1 as MNHEY and CDR2 as SVGAGI. The CDR3 loop is CASSTGSGNTIYF. The CDR3 bases are TGTGCCAGCAGTACAGGCTCTGGAAACACCATATATTTT.

The CDR3 bases are TGCGCCAGCAGCTCCCGACAGAGCTCCTACGAGCAGTACTTC. It codes for CASSSRQSSYEQYF. The chain couples TRBV5-1 to TRBJ2-7; possibly TRBD1 for D (5 bases). V was trimmed by 3 bases and J by 0 bases, leaving 10 bases between them. The germline gives CDR1 SGHRS, CDR2 YFSETQ. This CDR3 region has 14 residues.

The CDR3 DNA reads TGTGCCAGCTCACCGAACATGGGGGCGACGGACACTGAAGCTTTCTTT. It translates to CASSPNMGATDTEAFF. This chain joins TRBV18 and TRBJ1-1; D is possibly TRBD1 (6 bases). V was trimmed by 3 bases and J by 3 bases, leaving 17 bases between them. Looked up from germline, CDR1 is KGHSH and CDR2 is LQKENI. The CDR3 has 16 residues.

The rearrangement uses TRBV7-9 and TRBJ2-5, with a possible D match to TRBD2 (6 bases). The CDR3 runs 15 residues. Germline CDR1 and CDR2: SEHNR and FQNEAQ (reference sequence). V was pared by 6 bases and J by 5 bases, with 19 bases between. The CDR3 is CASRSLAESRETQYF. DNA of the CDR3: TGTGCCAGCAGGAGCTTAGCGGAATCGAGGGAGACCCAGTACTTC.

The chain employs TRBV7-9 and TRBJ1-6; 7 bases are a match to TRBD1. In germline, CDR1 is SEHNR, CDR2 FQNEAQ (reference sequence). V was clipped by 5 bases and J by 5 bases; unmatched bases: 6. The CDR3 loop spans 15 amino acids. CDR3 amino acids: CASSGWDRDNSPLHF. CDR3 DNA: TGTGCCAGCAGCGGATGGGACAGAGATAATTCACCCCTCCACTTT.

This chain uses TRBV5-1 with TRBJ2-7; D ambiguous. The V gene's germline CDR1 is SGHRS and CDR2 YFSETQ. The ends were cut back, 7 bases at V and 3 bases at J, with 17 bases in the middle. CDR3 length: 14 amino acids. Here the CDR3 reads CASSQIALDYEQYF. The CDR3 bases are TGCGCCAGCTCCCAGATAGCCCTCGACTACGAGCAGTACTTC.

The chain is built from TRBV29-1 and TRBJ1-2, with 9 bases that match TRBD1. CDR3 length: 15 residues. The germline V gene has CDR1 SQVTM and CDR2 ANQGSEA. Trimming removed 7 bases from V and 3 bases from J; junction bases left unmatched: 12. This CDR3 is CSAFTGGPNDYGYTF. The CDR3 region has the DNA TGCAGCGCTTTCACAGGGGGCCCAAATGACTATGGCTACACCTTC. The variable domain in full, with the rest retrieved from reference TRBV29-1 and TRBJ1-2, is SAVISQKPSRDICQRGTSLTIQCQVDSQVTMMFWYRQQPGQSLTLIATANQGSEATYESGFVIDKFPISRPNLTFSTLTVSNMSPEDSSIYLCSAFTGGPNDYGYTFGSGTRLTVV.

The V and J genes are TRBV6-5 and TRBJ1-2, with no clear D. Trimming took 0 bases from V and 4 from J, leaving 12 bases between them. CDR1 is MNHEY and CDR2 is SVGAGI in the germline V gene. This CDR3 comprises 15 residues. CDR3 DNA sequence: TGTGCCAGCAGTTACTCGCAAGCAGGACTCTATGGCTACACCTTC. It codes for CASSYSQAGLYGYTF.

The chain has TRBV30 and TRBJ2-7; 7 nucleotides match TRBD2. The CDR3 covers 15 residues. V dropped 0 bases and J dropped 9; count of bases not matched to a gene: 14. Per germline, CDR1 GTSNPN and CDR2 SVGIG (reference sequence). The CDR3: CAWSVRAGTLGGQYF. The CDR3 DNA reads as TGTGCCTGGAGTGTAAGAGCGGGAACTCTAGGAGGGCAGTACTTC.

DNA of the CDR3: TGTGCCACCGCGGGGACGGCTAACACTGAAGCTTTCTTT. As protein: CATAGTANTEAFF. This chain connects TRBV2 to TRBJ1-1; TRBD1 might be the D (5 bases). The CDR3 runs to 13 residues. Germline lookup yields CDR1 SNHLY and CDR2 FYNNEI. V shed 10 bases and J shed 2 bases, with 14 bases lying between them.

The chain recombines TRBV4-2 with TRBJ1-1; 7 bases match TRBD1. With V trimmed by 2 bases and J by 4 bases, 10 bases remained unmatched. The germline gives CDR1 LGHNA, CDR2 YNFKEQ. This CDR3 contains 16 residues. CDR3: CASSQPGATGVTEAFF. CDR3 in DNA: TGTGCCAGCAGCCAACCTGGGGCTACAGGGGTCACTGAAGCTTTCTTT.

J is TRBJ2-7 and V is TRBV19; TRBD2 matches 7 bases. V lost 5 bases and J lost 0; bases outside the gene matches: 7. CDR3 length: 15 amino acids. Germline CDR1 and CDR2: LNHDA and SQIVND (reference sequence). Here the CDR3 reads CASSSWPSGSYEQYF. In nucleotides, the CDR3 is TGTGCCAGTAGTTCGTGGCCTAGCGGCTCCTACGAGCAGTACTTC.